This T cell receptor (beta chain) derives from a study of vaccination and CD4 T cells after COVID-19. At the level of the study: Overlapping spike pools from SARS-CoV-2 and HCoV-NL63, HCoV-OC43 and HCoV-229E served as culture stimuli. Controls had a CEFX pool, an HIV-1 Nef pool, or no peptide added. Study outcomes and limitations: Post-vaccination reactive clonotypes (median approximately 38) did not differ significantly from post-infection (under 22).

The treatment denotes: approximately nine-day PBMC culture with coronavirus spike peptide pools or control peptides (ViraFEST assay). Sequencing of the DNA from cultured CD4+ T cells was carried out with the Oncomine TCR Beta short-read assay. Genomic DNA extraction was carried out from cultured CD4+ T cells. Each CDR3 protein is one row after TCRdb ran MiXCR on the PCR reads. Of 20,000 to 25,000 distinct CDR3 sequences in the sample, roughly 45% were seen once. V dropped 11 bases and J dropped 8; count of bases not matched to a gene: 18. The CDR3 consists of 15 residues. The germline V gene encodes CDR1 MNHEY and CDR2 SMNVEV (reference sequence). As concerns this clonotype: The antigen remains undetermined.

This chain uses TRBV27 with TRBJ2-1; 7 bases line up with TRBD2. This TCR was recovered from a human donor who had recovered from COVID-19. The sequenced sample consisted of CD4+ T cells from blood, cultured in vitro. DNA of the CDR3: TGTGCCTCACGGCGGGGCGGGGGTAGAGTCGATGAGCAGTTCTTC. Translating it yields CASRRGGGRVDEQFF.